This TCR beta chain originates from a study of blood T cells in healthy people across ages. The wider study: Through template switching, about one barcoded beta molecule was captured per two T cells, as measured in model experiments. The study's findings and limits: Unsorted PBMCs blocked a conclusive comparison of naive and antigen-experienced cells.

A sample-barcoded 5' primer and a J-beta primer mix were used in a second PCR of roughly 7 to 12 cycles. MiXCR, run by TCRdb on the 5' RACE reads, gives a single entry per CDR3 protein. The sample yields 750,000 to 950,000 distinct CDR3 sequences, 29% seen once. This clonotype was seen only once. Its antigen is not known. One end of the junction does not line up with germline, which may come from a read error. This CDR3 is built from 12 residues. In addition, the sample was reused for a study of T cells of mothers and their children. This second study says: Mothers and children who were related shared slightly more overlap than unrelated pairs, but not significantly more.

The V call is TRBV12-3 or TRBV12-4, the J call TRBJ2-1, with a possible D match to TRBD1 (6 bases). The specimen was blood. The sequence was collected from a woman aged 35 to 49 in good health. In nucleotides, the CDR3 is TGTACCAGCAGTTTAGCTACAGGGTGGGCGTTCTTC. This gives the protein CTSSLATGWAFF.